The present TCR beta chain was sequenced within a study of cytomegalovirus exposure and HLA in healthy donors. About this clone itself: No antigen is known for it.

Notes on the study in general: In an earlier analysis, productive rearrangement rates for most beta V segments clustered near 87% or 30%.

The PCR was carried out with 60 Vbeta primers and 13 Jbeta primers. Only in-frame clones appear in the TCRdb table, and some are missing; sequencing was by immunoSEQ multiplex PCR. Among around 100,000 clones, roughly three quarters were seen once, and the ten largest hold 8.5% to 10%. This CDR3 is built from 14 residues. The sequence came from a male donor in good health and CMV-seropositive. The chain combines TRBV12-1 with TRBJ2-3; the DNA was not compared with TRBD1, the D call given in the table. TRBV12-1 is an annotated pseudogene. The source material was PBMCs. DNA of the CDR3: TGTGCCAGCAGCTTCATGGCCCTTACAGATACGCAGTATTTT. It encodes CASSFMALTDTQYF.